This entry lists 28 T cell receptor beta chains sequenced from one sample in a study of cytomegalovirus exposure and HLA in healthy donors. PCR used 60 Vbeta primers and 13 Jbeta primers. Clones were read by immunoSEQ multiplex PCR, and TCRdb kept only the in-frame ones, dropping some. Among 110,000 to 150,000 clones listed, roughly 9.7% were seen once. Sequenced material: PBMCs. All receptors come from a middle-aged man in good health and CMV-seronegative.

The table lists this clone with a few counts. The chain uses TRBV7-9 and TRBJ2-6; D gene unclear. The ends were cut back, 5 bases at V and 12 bases at J, with 8 bases in the middle. In germline, CDR1 is SEHNR, CDR2 FQNEAQ (reference sequence). There are 11 residues in the CDR3. CDR3: CASSPLPVLTF. CDR3 DNA: TGTGCCAGCAGCCCCCTTCCCGTCCTGACTTTC.

This sequence joins TRBV7-6 and TRBJ1-4; 8 nucleotides match TRBD1. After removal of 4 bases from V and 7 bases from J, the junction contained 8 bases not matched to a gene. Germline-derived CDR1 and CDR2 are SGHVS and FNYEAQ. The CDR3 totals 15 residues. The CDR3 region is CASSSSGTGGEKLFF. CDR3 coding DNA: TGTGCCAGCAGCTCCTCCGGGACAGGAGGTGAAAAACTGTTTTTT.

This clone has more than one count but fewer than ten. V is TRBV6-1 and J is TRBJ2-5; 8 bases map to TRBD1. Trimming took 6 bases from V and 8 from J; bases not matched to a gene: 11. This CDR3 contains 14 residues. Germline V gene data show CDR1 as MNHNS and CDR2 as SASEGT. CDR3 protein: CASSSGGGWETQYF. The DNA for the CDR3 is TGTGCCAGCAGCTCAGGGGGCGGGTGGGAAACCCAGTACTTC.

This chain links TRBV25-1 with TRBJ1-1; D unclear. The V gene lost 0 bases and the J gene lost 6 bases, with 14 bases spanning the gap. The germline V gene has CDR1 MGHDK and CDR2 SYGVNS. This CDR3 is built from 15 residues. The CDR3 coding sequence is TGTGCCAGCAGTGAATATGTGGGGAGGCGGGCTGAAGCTTTCTTT. Its protein product is CASSEYVGRRAEAFF. The whole variable domain, remainder taken from reference TRBV25-1 and TRBJ1-1, is EADIYQTPRYLVIGTGKKITLECSQTMGHDKMYWYQQDPGMELHLIHYSYGVNSTEKGDLSSESTVSRIRTEHFPLTLESARPSHTSQYLCASSEYVGRRAEAFFGQGTRLTVV.

V gene TRBV2 combines with J gene TRBJ2-3; 10 bases match TRBD2. J gave up 7 bases and V 1 base, and 11 bases lay outside the gene matches. CDR3 length: 17 residues. Per the germline V gene, CDR1 is SNHLY and CDR2 is FYNNEI. In DNA, the CDR3 is TGTGCCAGCAGTGAAGTAGAAAGCGGGAGGGGGACGAATACGCAGTATTTT. Amino acid sequence: CASSEVESGRGTNTQYF.

This chain joins TRBV19 and TRBJ1-1; possibly TRBD1 for D (5 bases). The CDR3 length is 22 residues. Germline V lookup: CDR1 LNHDA, CDR2 SQIVND (reference sequence). V lost 6 bases, J lost 1 base, and 36 bases lay in between. The CDR3 spells CASRGDRRGGGPNQLENTEAFF. For the CDR3, the DNA is TGTGCCAGTAGGGGGGACCGCCGGGGGGGTGGACCGAACCAGTTAGAGAACACTGAAGCTTTCTTT.

This sequence joins TRBV5-6 and TRBJ1-5; 8 bases align to TRBD1. The V segment lost 2 bases and the J segment 3 bases; nucleotides outside the gene matches: 4. The CDR3 extends over 15 amino acids. Germline-derived CDR1 and CDR2 are SGHDT and YYEEEE. The CDR3 DNA is TGTGCCAGCAGCTTCTGGACAGGGATCAATCAGCCCCAGCATTTT. It specifies CASSFWTGINQPQHF.

This sequence joins TRBV18 and TRBJ2-3; 7 nucleotides line up with TRBD1. Trimming cost V 4 bases and J 0 bases; bases outside gene matches: 4. This CDR3 is built from 15 residues. Germline CDR1 reads KGHSH; CDR2 reads LQKENI. The CDR3 region is CASSLRQGSTDTQYF. The CDR3 region has the DNA TGTGCCAGCTCACTCCGACAGGGAAGCACAGATACGCAGTATTTT.

The V call is TRBV5-4, the J call TRBJ2-5; TRBD2 matches at 7 bases. J gave up 5 bases and V 3 bases, and 7 bases lay outside the gene matches. Germline-derived CDR1 and CDR2 are SGHNT and YYREEE (reference sequence). This CDR3 has 14 amino acids. CDR3 nucleotides: TGTGCCAGCAGCTCTGGACTAGAAACGGAGACCCAGTACTTC. Translated: CASSSGLETETQYF.

The chain carries TRBV28 and TRBJ1-6, with 7 bases identical to TRBD1. The CDR3 is 13 amino acids. Germline CDR1 and CDR2: MDHEN and SYDVKM. With V trimmed by 3 bases and J by 8 bases, 1 base remained unmatched. CDR3 residues: CASSFGTDSPLHF. In nucleotides, the CDR3 is TGTGCCAGCAGTTTCGGGACAGATTCACCCCTCCACTTT.

The chain is built from TRBV7-3 and TRBJ2-1; D call uncertain. The CDR3 runs 17 residues. Germline CDR1 and CDR2: SGHTA and FQGTGA. Trimming took 1 base from V and 0 from J, leaving 13 bases between them. The CDR3 spells CASSLRGSGSSYNEQFF. The CDR3 bases are TGTGCCAGCAGCTTAAGAGGCTCCGGTAGCTCCTACAATGAGCAGTTCTTC. Together with reference TRBV7-3 and TRBJ2-1, the CDR3 gives the full variable domain: GAGVSQTPSNKVTEKGKYVELRCDPISGHTALYWYRQSLGQGPEFLIYFQGTGAADDSGLPNDRFFAVRPEGSVSTLKIQRTERGDSAVYLCASSLRGSGSSYNEQFFGPGTRLTVL.

The chain has TRBV27 and TRBJ1-4; 11 nucleotides line up with TRBD1. J was trimmed by 4 bases and V by 6 bases; bases with no gene match: 13. CDR1 is MNHEY, CDR2 SMNVEV, per germline (reference sequence). The CDR3 is made up of 18 amino acids. As DNA, the CDR3 is TGTGCCAGCAGCCCCGAAGGACAGGGGGCAATAATTAATGAAAAACTGTTTTTT. Amino acids: CASSPEGQGAIINEKLFF.

There are a few counts of this clone. Because the CDR3 is missing its conserved closing phenylalanine or tryptophan, this is likely a read error. The limits of the CDR3 on the DNA are not certain, so only TCRdb's listed CDR3 is given. The rearrangement uses TRBV6-1 and TRBJ1-2; TRBD1 is the table's D call and was not checked against the DNA. The CDR3 contains 12 residues when both ends are counted. Germline CDR1 is MNHNS and CDR2 is SASEGT. The CDR3 reads CASSEAWTTMVY.

The table lists this clone with a few counts. V gene TRBV11-2 combines with J gene TRBJ1-2, with unresolved D. V dropped 1 base and J dropped 4 bases, with 7 bases sitting between them. Germline assignment: CDR1 SGHAT and CDR2 FQNNGV. The CDR3 length is 13 residues. CDR3 loop: CASSLVPGYGYTF. CDR3 DNA sequence: TGTGCCAGCAGCTTAGTTCCGGGCTATGGCTACACCTTC.

Comments on this clone: Because the CDR3 is missing its conserved closing phenylalanine or tryptophan, this is likely a read error. The chain couples TRBV5-1 to TRBJ1-1; 8 bases align to TRBD1. In germline, CDR1 is SGHRS, CDR2 YFSETQ. This CDR3 comprises 16 residues. Here the CDR3 reads CDSSLAGQAAGAEAFL. The CDR3 region has the DNA TGCGACAGCAGCTTGGCGGGACAGGCTGCAGGAGCTGAAGCTTTCTTG.

The chain carries TRBV19 and TRBJ2-1; 9 bases are shared with TRBD2. The CDR3 totals 13 residues. V shed 4 bases and J 8 bases; nucleotides not matched to a gene: 3. Germline CDR1 is LNHDA and CDR2 is SQIVND (reference sequence). CDR3 protein: CASSRIAGDEQFF. Written as DNA, the CDR3 is TGTGCCAGTAGTAGAATAGCGGGAGATGAGCAGTTCTTC.

This clone was picked up a small number of times. The rearrangement joins TRBV5-4 to TRBJ1-1; 10 bases line up with TRBD1. V gave up 5 bases and J gave up 0 bases; unmatched junction bases: 7. The CDR3 consists of 16 residues. CDR1 and CDR2 from the germline V gene are SGHNT and YYREEE (reference sequence). In nucleotides, the CDR3 is TGTGCCAGCAGACAAGGGACAGGGGTTATGAACACTGAAGCTTTCTTT. This gives the protein CASRQGTGVMNTEAFF.

This chain links TRBV27 with TRBJ2-5; 8 bases line up with TRBD2. The V gene end was trimmed by 2 bases and the J gene end by 4 bases; junction bases not matched to a gene: 6. The CDR3 runs to 15 residues. Germline loops: CDR1 MNHEY, CDR2 SMNVEV (reference sequence). CDR3: CASSLDRGGPETQYF. CDR3 DNA sequence: TGTGCCAGCAGTTTAGATCGGGGGGGCCCAGAGACCCAGTACTTC.

This clone was seen only a few times. V and J are TRBV30 and TRBJ1-4; TRBD1 is a possible D gene (6 bases). CDR3 length: 14 amino acids. V was clipped by 8 bases and J by 3 bases, with 16 bases between them. CDR1 GTSNPN and CDR2 SVGIG come from the germline V gene (reference sequence). CDR3 sequence: CAGNAGQPNEKLFF. CDR3 in DNA: TGTGCCGGAAACGCTGGACAGCCTAATGAAAAACTGTTTTTT.

This clone was detected only a few times. The chain recombines TRBV5-1 with TRBJ1-5; D call uncertain. The CDR3 covers 16 residues. V was cut by 4 bases and J by 1 base, with 15 bases left in between. Germline CDR1 is SGHRS and CDR2 is YFSETQ. DNA of the CDR3: TGCGCCAGCAGCCTTGGAGACGGGGAAAGCAATCAGCCCCAGCATTTT. It translates to CASSLGDGESNQPQHF.

The chain links TRBV5-3 to TRBJ1-5; D might be TRBD1 (5 bases). Being an ORF, TRBV5-3 has a function that is uncertain. The V and J ends lost 0 bases and 2 bases respectively, with 18 bases between them. The CDR3 is 18 amino acids. Here the CDR3 reads CARSLALTRQGGNQPQHF. As DNA, the CDR3 is TGTGCCAGAAGCTTGGCCTTGACTAGGCAGGGTGGCAATCAGCCCCAGCATTTT.

This chain connects TRBV9 to TRBJ1-5, with a possible D match to TRBD1 (6 bases). The V gene's germline CDR1 is SGDLS and CDR2 YYNGEE. The CDR3 runs to 15 residues. Deletions cut 3 bases from V and 2 bases from J, with 12 bases between. CDR3 sequence reads: CASSAGGQGNQPQHF. The CDR3 DNA is TGTGCCAGCAGCGCCGGGGGGCAGGGCAATCAGCCCCAGCATTTT. The entire variable domain, with the rest obtained from reference TRBV9 and TRBJ1-5, is as follows: DSGVTQTPKHLITATGQRVTLRCSPRSGDLSVYWYQQSLDQGLQFLIQYYNGEERAKGNILERFSAQQFPDLHSELNLSSLELGDSALYFCASSAGGQGNQPQHFGDGTRLSIL.

V usage is TRBV11-2 and J usage is TRBJ1-2; the D gene is possibly TRBD1 (5 bases). CDR3 length: 14 amino acids. The germline V gene has CDR1 SGHAT and CDR2 FQNNGV. Trimming removed 5 bases at V and 7 bases at J, with 17 bases between. As DNA, the CDR3 is TGTGCCAGCAGCATTTATCAGGGTAGGAGTGGCTACACCTTC. Its protein is CASSIYQGRSGYTF.

This rearrangement joins TRBV2 to TRBJ2-1, with 13 bases that match TRBD2. The germline gives CDR1 SNHLY, CDR2 FYNNEI. The CDR3 runs to 16 residues. V trimming: 7 bases; J trimming: 7 bases; junction bases outside the gene matches: 10. CDR3 protein: CASTTIGLAGDNEQFF. CDR3 nucleotide sequence: TGTGCCAGCACCACCATTGGACTAGCGGGAGATAATGAGCAGTTCTTC.

The rearrangement links TRBV4-2 to TRBJ2-1, with 8 bases aligning to TRBD2. This CDR3 comprises 16 residues. V was pared by 4 bases and J by 4 bases, with 9 bases of the junction left unmatched. Germline V gene lookup returns CDR1 LGHNA and CDR2 YNFKEQ. This CDR3 is CASSLRKLAVYNEQFF. The CDR3 coding sequence is TGTGCCAGCAGCCTAAGGAAACTAGCGGTATACAATGAGCAGTTCTTC.

The chain combines TRBV27 with TRBJ2-5, with 9 nucleotides matching TRBD1. The V gene end was trimmed by 2 bases and the J gene end by 3 bases; junction bases not matched to a gene: 1. The CDR3 is made up of 14 amino acids. Germline loops: CDR1 MNHEY, CDR2 SMNVEV (reference sequence). CDR3 sequence: CASSLGQGKETQYF. The CDR3 DNA reads as TGTGCCAGCAGTTTAGGACAGGGGAAAGAGACCCAGTACTTC.

This clone occurred a few times. J is TRBJ1-1 and V is TRBV29-1; possibly TRBD1 for D (5 bases). CDR1 and CDR2 from the germline V gene are SQVTM and ANQGSEA. Trimming removed 7 bases at V and 0 bases at J, with 12 bases between. This CDR3 region has 13 residues. CDR3 in DNA: TGCAGCGGGCGGGGGGTCATGAACACTGAAGCTTTCTTT. Translating gives CSGRGVMNTEAFF.

Comment on this clone: This specimen includes other DNA sequences encoding the same CDR3. The chain recombines TRBV6-5 with TRBJ1-1, with D perhaps matching TRBD1 (6 bases). The V gene lost 0 bases and the J gene lost 4 bases, with 6 bases spanning the gap. The CDR3 is made up of 13 amino acids. Per germline, CDR1 MNHEY and CDR2 SVGAGI. CDR3 sequence: CASSYSTGTEAFF. CDR3 DNA sequence: TGTGCCAGCAGTTACTCGACAGGCACTGAAGCTTTCTTT.